One sample yielded the 23 T cell receptor beta chains listed below, sequenced in a study of T cell responses to AZD1222 COVID-19 vaccine. The assay was immunoSEQ multiplex PCR, and TCRdb's table has in-frame clones only and misses some. Of approximately 150,000 clones in the sample, roughly nine tenths were seen once. This sample comprised peripheral blood, obtained on day 0 of AZD1222 vaccination. The source is an adult in good health.

The J gene is TRBJ2-1, the V gene TRBV5-1; D perhaps matches TRBD1 (5 bases). V was cut by 7 bases and J by 8 bases, with 19 bases left in between. Germline lookup yields CDR1 SGHRS and CDR2 YFSETQ. The CDR3 is 14 residues long. CDR3 sequence: CASGQGHPMDEQFF. CDR3 sequence (DNA): TGCGCCAGCGGCCAGGGTCACCCTATGGATGAGCAGTTCTTC.

CDR3 residues: CASSFLLNTQYF. As DNA, the CDR3 is TGTGCCAGCAGTTTTTTGCTAAATACGCAGTATTTT. The genes are TRBV12-3 or TRBV12-4 and TRBJ2-3; no reliable D call. Trimming took off 3 bases at V and 7 bases at J, with 8 bases between the two ends. This CDR3 is 12 amino acids long.

This clone occurred a few times. This chain uses TRBV7-9 with TRBJ1-4, with TRBD1 matching 10 bases. V gave up 5 bases and J gave up 0 bases; unmatched junction bases: 9. CDR3 length: 18 residues. The germline V gene has CDR1 SEHNR and CDR2 FQNEAQ (reference sequence). In DNA form, the CDR3 reads TGTGCCAGCAGCCCAAGGACAGGGGGAGTAGCAACTAATGAAAAACTGTTTTTT. Translated: CASSPRTGGVATNEKLFF.

This chain uses TRBV19 with TRBJ1-1; the match to TRBD1 covers 7 bases. This CDR3 has 14 amino acids. Germline-derived CDR1 and CDR2 are LNHDA and SQIVND (reference sequence). The V gene end was trimmed by 5 bases and the J gene end by 4 bases; junction bases not matched to a gene: 7. CDR3 DNA: TGTGCCAGTAGTCGCGGAGGGGGCAGCACTGAAGCTTTCTTT. Protein: CASSRGGGSTEAFF. The full variable domain, completed using reference TRBV19 and TRBJ1-1, is DGGITQSPKYLFRKEGQNVTLSCEQNLNHDAMYWYRQDPGQGLRLIYYSQIVNDFQKGDIAEGYSVSREKKESFPLTVTSAQKNPTAFYLCASSRGGGSTEAFFGQGTRLTVV.

The CDR3 bases are TGTGCCAGCAGTTTACGCCCGGTCCTCACAGATACGCAGTATTTT. It yields the protein CASSLRPVLTDTQYF. V and J are TRBV27 and TRBJ2-3; no clear D. V lost 2 bases, J lost 2 bases, and 11 bases lay in between. The CDR3 totals 15 residues. Germline V CDR1 and CDR2: MNHEY, SMNVEV (reference sequence).

The chain has TRBV11-1 and TRBJ2-3, with D unclear. Trimming removed 1 base at V and 9 bases at J, with 5 bases between. The CDR3 sequence is 11 residues long. Germline V gives CDR1 SGHAT, CDR2 FQDESV (reference sequence). In DNA form, the CDR3 reads TGTGCCAGCAGCTTAGTCGGGACGCAGTATTTT. This sequence encodes CASSLVGTQYF.

The rearrangement joins TRBV19 to TRBJ1-1, with a possible D match to TRBD1 (6 bases). V was clipped by 10 bases and J by 5 bases, with 17 bases between them. Germline CDR1 LNHDA, CDR2 SQIVND (reference sequence). The CDR3 extends over 13 amino acids. In DNA, the CDR3 is TGTGCCACCACCCCCCCAGGGGCGACTGAAGCTTTCTTT. Its translation: CATTPPGATEAFF.

CDR3 region: CASSQQGARETQYF. For the CDR3, the DNA is TGTGCCAGTAGTCAGCAGGGGGCGCGGGAGACCCAGTACTTC. V gene TRBV19 combines with J gene TRBJ2-5; 8 bases match TRBD1. Unmatched junction bases numbered 7, after V lost 5 bases and J lost 5 bases. CDR1 is LNHDA and CDR2 is SQIVND in the germline V gene (reference sequence). This CDR3 is built from 14 residues.

This rearrangement joins TRBV7-9 to TRBJ1-6; possible D gene TRBD1, 5 bases. Germline V lookup: CDR1 SEHNR, CDR2 FQNEAQ (reference sequence). The V gene lost 0 bases and the J gene lost 1 base, with 10 bases spanning the gap. The CDR3 runs to 17 residues. The CDR3 region is CASSLAQGGSYNSPLHF. The CDR3 DNA sequence: TGTGCCAGCAGCTTAGCGCAGGGAGGGTCCTATAATTCACCCCTCCACTTT.

The V call is TRBV12-3 or TRBV12-4, the J call TRBJ1-1; 8 bases align to TRBD1. This CDR3 has 13 residues. V trimming: 3 bases; J trimming: 4 bases; junction bases outside the gene matches: 1. CDR3: CASSFTGGTEAFF. The CDR3 bases are TGTGCCAGCAGTTTCACAGGGGGCACTGAAGCTTTCTTT.

The chain has TRBV29-1 and TRBJ2-7; D possibly corresponds to TRBD1 (6 bases). This CDR3 spans 13 amino acids. Looked up from germline, CDR1 is SQVTM and CDR2 is ANQGSEA. V lost 5 bases and J lost 3, with 14 bases in between. The DNA for the CDR3 is TGCAGCGTTCTACAGGGATCCGTCTACGAGCAGTACTTC. Translating gives CSVLQGSVYEQYF.

The CDR3 DNA sequence: TGCGCCAGCAGCTTGGAGGGGACGACTAGCACAGATACGCAGTATTTT. Translation gives CASSLEGTTSTDTQYF. This chain connects TRBV5-1 to TRBJ2-3; D may match TRBD1 or TRBD2 (5 bases each). The germline CDR1 and CDR2 sequences are SGHRS and YFSETQ. This CDR3 region has 16 residues. V lost 0 bases, J lost 0 bases, and 11 bases lay in between. Combining the CDR3 with reference TRBV5-1 and TRBJ2-3 gives the whole variable domain KAGVTQTPRYLIKTRGQQVTLSCSPISGHRSVSWYQQTPGQGLQFLFEYFSETQRNKGNFPGRFSGRQFSNSRSEMNVSTLELGDSALYLCASSLEGTTSTDTQYFGPGTRLTVL.

The rearrangement links TRBV5-4 to TRBJ1-4; TRBD1 is a possible D gene (6 bases). Germline loops: CDR1 SGHNT, CDR2 YYREEE (reference sequence). The CDR3 is 16 amino acids. Trimming took off 0 bases at V and 6 bases at J, with 15 bases between the two ends. This chain's CDR3 is CASSLDQGAGDEKLFF. In nucleotides, the CDR3 is TGTGCCAGCAGCTTGGATCAGGGCGCAGGGGATGAAAAACTGTTTTTT.

This sequence joins TRBV7-2 and TRBJ2-6; the D gene could be TRBD1 or TRBD2 (5 bases each). The CDR3 runs 17 residues. Between the trimmed V and J ends, which lost 5 bases and 1 base, there was a span of 15 bases. The germline V gene encodes CDR1 SGHTA and CDR2 FQGNSA. CDR3 sequence reads: CASSHRGRPSGANVLTF. The CDR3 bases are TGTGCCAGCAGCCACCGGGGCAGGCCTTCTGGGGCCAACGTCCTGACTTTC.

The chain employs TRBV20-1 and TRBJ1-2; the D is unclear. The V end was cut by 4 bases, the J end by 6 bases, with 9 bases between. The germline V gene has CDR1 DFQATT and CDR2 SNEGSKA (reference sequence). The CDR3 extends over 11 amino acids. In DNA form, the CDR3 reads TGCAGTGCTACCTCAGAGGATGGCTACACCTTC. Translating gives CSATSEDGYTF.

The V gene is TRBV6-5, the J gene TRBJ2-3; 10 nucleotides agree with TRBD2. V was clipped by 6 bases and J by 0 bases; unmatched bases: 3. The CDR3 length is 15 residues. Per the germline V gene, CDR1 is MNHEY and CDR2 is SVGAGI. Here the CDR3 reads CASSLGLASTDTQYF. Here the CDR3 DNA reads TGTGCCAGCAGCCTGGGACTAGCGAGCACAGATACGCAGTATTTT.

The J gene is TRBJ2-3, the V gene TRBV19, with TRBD1 matching 7 bases. This CDR3 has 12 residues. Germline trimming cut 7 bases from V and 4 bases from J; bases unmatched to any gene: 2. The germline V gene encodes CDR1 LNHDA and CDR2 SQIVND (reference sequence). The CDR3 region is CASTGQADTQYF. CDR3 nucleotides: TGTGCCAGTACCGGACAGGCAGATACGCAGTATTTT. The full variable domain, in which reference TRBV19 and TRBJ2-3 provide the parts outside the CDR3, is DGGITQSPKYLFRKEGQNVTLSCEQNLNHDAMYWYRQDPGQGLRLIYYSQIVNDFQKGDIAEGYSVSREKKESFPLTVTSAQKNPTAFYLCASTGQADTQYFGPGTRLTVL.

The chain combines TRBV29-1 with TRBJ1-1, with D unclear. The CDR3 is 10 amino acids. V dropped 7 bases and J dropped 7 bases, with 10 bases sitting between them. CDR1 is SQVTM, CDR2 ANQGSEA, per germline. Here the CDR3 reads CSAERGEAFF. The CDR3 nucleotides read TGCAGCGCCGAACGAGGTGAAGCTTTCTTT.

This clone was observed a single time. The chain uses TRBV3-1 (or the pseudogene TRBV3-2) and TRBJ2-5; 10 bases fit TRBD1. J gave up 9 bases and V 6 bases, and 4 bases lay outside the gene matches. Germline CDR1 LGHDT, CDR2 YNNKEL (reference sequence). CDR3 length: 12 amino acids. CDR3 in DNA: TGTGCCAGCAGGGGGACAGGGGAGGCCCAGTACTTC. The encoded protein is CASRGTGEAQYF.

The chain carries TRBV19 and TRBJ2-7, with D tentatively TRBD2 (5 bases). Germline-derived CDR1 and CDR2 are LNHDA and SQIVND (reference sequence). Trimming pared 3 bases from V and 3 bases from J, leaving 12 bases between. The CDR3 is made up of 14 amino acids. This CDR3 is CASSIPDGIYEQYF. CDR3 in DNA: TGTGCCAGTAGTATTCCAGACGGGATCTACGAGCAGTACTTC.

This sequence joins TRBV20-1 and TRBJ2-1; D unclear. The germline gives CDR1 DFQATT, CDR2 SNEGSKA (reference sequence). Trimming removed 2 bases from V and 5 bases from J, with 4 bases in between. The CDR3 contains 11 residues. CDR3 sequence: CSARSDNEQFF. The CDR3 nucleotides read TGCAGTGCTAGAAGTGACAATGAGCAGTTCTTC.

The chain employs TRBV20-1 and TRBJ2-7, with D possibly being TRBD2 (7 bases). The V end was cut by 3 bases, the J end by 1 base, with 13 bases between. CDR1 is DFQATT and CDR2 is SNEGSKA in the germline V gene (reference sequence). This CDR3 spans 14 amino acids. CDR3 in DNA: TGCAGTGCTAGTCGGGGGGCCGGGTCCTACGAGCAGTACTTC. The encoded protein is CSASRGAGSYEQYF.

This rearrangement joins TRBV19 to TRBJ2-7, with D perhaps TRBD1 (7 bases). V gave up 2 bases and J gave up 4 bases, with 15 bases separating them. The CDR3 is 15 residues long. In germline, CDR1 is LNHDA, CDR2 SQIVND (reference sequence). The CDR3 DNA is TGTGCCAGTAGTATATCCGCGACAGGGACTTACGAGCAGTACTTC. Residues: CASSISATGTYEQYF.